The 5 T cell receptor beta chains given below trace back to one sample, sequenced in a study of blood T cell repertoires in COVID-19. TCRdb's copy holds only in-frame clones and misses some; the assay was immunoSEQ multiplex PCR. The sample shows a few hundred thousand clones, roughly 85% of them seen only once. What was sequenced was peripheral blood. The receptors come from a human donor in a cohort sampled during active COVID-19.

This clone was detected a few times. CDR3 sequence (DNA): TGTGCCAGCAGCTTAGGCGGGGCGACGAACACTGAAGCTTTCTTT. Translating gives CASSLGGATNTEAFF. The V call is TRBV7-3, the J call TRBJ1-1; D might be TRBD1 (5 bases). Trimming stripped 2 bases from V and 1 base from J, with 11 bases between. Looked up from germline, CDR1 is SGHTA and CDR2 is FQGTGA. The CDR3 contains 15 residues.

The chain is built from TRBV7-2 and TRBJ1-1, with 9 bases matching TRBD1. The CDR3 length is 12 residues. Per germline, CDR1 SGHTA and CDR2 FQGNSA. Trimming cost V 9 bases and J 5 bases; bases outside gene matches: 4. CDR3: CARTGGYTEAFF. In DNA form, the CDR3 reads TGTGCCAGAACAGGGGGCTATACTGAAGCTTTCTTT. Full variable domain (remainder filled in from reference TRBV7-2 and TRBJ1-1): GAGVSQSPSNKVTEKGKDVELRCDPISGHTALYWYRQSLGQGLEFLIYFQGNSAPDKSGLPSDRFSAERTGGSVSTLTIQRTQQEDSAVYLCARTGGYTEAFFGQGTRLTVV.

The chain is built from TRBV10-1 and TRBJ1-1, with a possible D match to TRBD1 (5 bases). The V gene's germline CDR1 is WNHNN and CDR2 SYGVQD (reference sequence). V was cut by 1 base and J by 4 bases, with 13 bases left in between. This CDR3 is 15 amino acids long. CDR3 coding DNA: TGCGCCAGCAGTGAGTTCGCAGGAAGGGGCACTGAAGCTTTCTTT. Encoded protein: CASSEFAGRGTEAFF.

The chain has TRBV4-2 and TRBJ2-1; D uncertain. The CDR3 runs 16 residues. Between the trimmed V and J ends, which lost 0 bases and 0 bases, there was a span of 9 bases. Germline V gene sequence: CDR1 LGHNA, CDR2 YNFKEQ. CDR3 sequence (DNA): TGTGCCAGCAGCCAAGAGGAACAGAGCTCCTACAATGAGCAGTTCTTC. Its protein is CASSQEEQSSYNEQFF.

This clone was seen a handful of times. This chain connects TRBV7-2 to TRBJ1-3; 9 bases are a match to TRBD1. Germline loops: CDR1 SGHTA, CDR2 FQGNSA. The CDR3 is 16 residues long. Germline trimming cut 2 bases from V and 4 bases from J; bases unmatched to any gene: 6. The CDR3 spells CASSLHRQGGGNTIYF. The CDR3 DNA follows: TGTGCCAGCAGCTTACATAGACAGGGGGGAGGAAACACCATATATTTT.